These 13 T cell receptor beta chains came from one sample sequenced in a study of blood T cell repertoires in COVID-19. Assay: immunoSEQ multiplex PCR; the TCRdb copy retains only in-frame clones and omits some. The sample gives over 200,000 clones, 80% of which show up once; roughly 5% is in the top ten. Material: peripheral blood. These receptor sequences come from a human donor in a cohort sampled during active COVID-19.

V usage is TRBV21-1 and J usage is TRBJ2-6; the table gives TRBD2 as D, unverified against the DNA. TRBV21-1 is given as a pseudogene. The CDR3 is made up of 17 amino acids. The CDR3 reads CASSKGGQNSGANVLTF. For the CDR3, the DNA is TGTGCCAGCAGCAAAGGAGGCCAGAACTCTGGGGCCAACGTCCTGACTTTC.

This clone was counted only a few times. This chain connects TRBV16 to TRBJ1-1; no firm D call. Per the germline V gene, CDR1 is KGHSY and CDR2 is FQNENV. Trimming left V 3 bases short and J 3 bases short, with 5 bases between. The CDR3 runs to 12 residues. The CDR3 reads CASSQADTEAFF. The CDR3 DNA reads TGTGCCAGCAGCCAGGCAGACACTGAAGCTTTCTTT.

The chain combines TRBV28 with TRBJ2-4; D remains ambiguous. The V gene lost 1 base and the J gene lost 5 bases, with 3 bases spanning the gap. The CDR3 has 12 residues. In germline, CDR1 is MDHEN, CDR2 SYDVKM. The CDR3 nucleotides are TGTGCCAGCAGTTTATTAGAAAACATTCAGTACTTC. It encodes CASSLLENIQYF.

The V gene is TRBV9, the J gene TRBJ2-3; no reliable D call. Germline CDR1 is SGDLS and CDR2 is YYNGEE. V was trimmed by 1 base and J by 2 bases, leaving 14 bases between them. The CDR3 contains 16 residues. The CDR3 reads CASSVKAAVNTDTQYF. The CDR3 nucleotides read TGTGCCAGCAGCGTAAAGGCGGCTGTTAACACAGATACGCAGTATTTT.

This clone was seen more than once but under ten times. This chain joins TRBV6-1 and TRBJ2-7; TRBD2 matches at 7 bases. Germline V CDR1 and CDR2: MNHNS, SASEGT. CDR3 length: 13 amino acids. V trimming: 1 base; J trimming: 5 bases; junction bases outside the gene matches: 2. For the CDR3, the DNA is TGTGCCAGCAGTGAAGTGGGGACTAACGAGCAGTACTTC. Translation gives CASSEVGTNEQYF.

The J gene is TRBJ2-5, the V gene TRBV18, with TRBD1 identical over 8 bases. Germline V CDR1 and CDR2: KGHSH, LQKENI. The CDR3 contains 15 residues. V shed 3 bases and J 4 bases; nucleotides not matched to a gene: 7. CDR3 DNA sequence: TGTGCCAGCTCACCTCAGGACAGGGTGGCAGAGACCCAGTACTTC. Translation gives CASSPQDRVAETQYF.

V usage is TRBV9 and J usage is TRBJ2-7; 13 bases match TRBD2. The CDR3 covers 15 residues. CDR1 is SGDLS, CDR2 YYNGEE, per germline. With 3 bases clipped from V and 7 bases from J, the junction kept 7 bases outside the gene matches. The CDR3 DNA is TGTGCCAGCAGCGCCGGACTAGCGGGAGTGGATGAGCAGTACTTC. Translating gives CASSAGLAGVDEQYF.

This chain uses TRBV27 with TRBJ2-5; perhaps TRBD1 as D (6 bases). This CDR3 is built from 15 residues. The ends were cut back, 8 bases at V and 6 bases at J, with 22 bases in the middle. CDR1 and CDR2 (germline): MNHEY, SMNVEV (reference sequence). This CDR3 reads CASRPYGGMTQTQYF. CDR3 coding DNA: TGTGCCAGCCGTCCTTATGGGGGCATGACACAGACCCAGTACTTC.

The rearrangement uses TRBV7-2 and TRBJ1-5; perhaps TRBD1 as D (5 bases). In germline, CDR1 is SGHTA, CDR2 FQGNSA. This CDR3 comprises 14 residues. The V gene lost 3 bases and the J gene lost 4 bases, with 10 bases spanning the gap. The CDR3 region is CASSFEAGNQPQHF. The CDR3 DNA sequence: TGTGCCAGCAGCTTTGAGGCAGGGAATCAGCCCCAGCATTTT.

V and J are TRBV28 and TRBJ2-1; 10 nucleotides align to TRBD2. V gave up 1 base and J gave up 5 bases; unmatched junction bases: 5. The CDR3 length is 16 residues. Per germline, CDR1 MDHEN and CDR2 SYDVKM. As DNA, the CDR3 is TGTGCCAGCAGTTTATTAGGGCTAGCGGGAGACAATGAGCAGTTCTTC. It translates to CASSLLGLAGDNEQFF. Looking up the rest from reference TRBV28 and TRBJ2-1 gives the full variable domain: DVKVTQSSRYLVKRTGEKVFLECVQDMDHENMFWYRQDPGLGLRLIYFSYDVKMKEKGDIPEGYSVSREKKERFSLILESASTNQTSMYLCASSLLGLAGDNEQFFGPGTRLTVL.

The V and J genes are TRBV9 and TRBJ1-6; D not certain. CDR1 is SGDLS, CDR2 YYNGEE, per germline. The CDR3 length is 16 residues. The germline V and J ends were trimmed by 5 bases and 6 bases, with 18 bases remaining between them. For the CDR3, the DNA is TGTGCCAGCAGTCGGGAATTCATTCCGGGTAATTCACCCCTCCACTTT. Protein product: CASSREFIPGNSPLHF. The full variable domain, rest sourced from reference TRBV9 and TRBJ1-6, is DSGVTQTPKHLITATGQRVTLRCSPRSGDLSVYWYQQSLDQGLQFLIQYYNGEERAKGNILERFSAQQFPDLHSELNLSSLELGDSALYFCASSREFIPGNSPLHFGNGTRLTVT.

As regards this clone: A read error may produce the germline difference seen at one junction end. V and J are TRBV12-3 or TRBV12-4 and TRBJ1-5; D unresolved. This CDR3 has 13 amino acids. CDR3 in amino acids: CASSLERYHPQHF. In DNA form, the CDR3 reads TGTGCCAGCAGTTTAGAGCGTTATCATCCCCAGCATTTT.

The genes are TRBV2 and TRBJ2-2, with 9 bases that match TRBD2. Unmatched junction bases numbered 8, after V lost 4 bases and J lost 5 bases. Germline V gives CDR1 SNHLY, CDR2 FYNNEI. The length of the CDR3 is 16 residues. The CDR3 loop is CASSAREGPGTGELFF. In nucleotides, the CDR3 is TGTGCCAGCAGTGCGCGGGAGGGGCCAGGGACCGGGGAGCTGTTTTTT.